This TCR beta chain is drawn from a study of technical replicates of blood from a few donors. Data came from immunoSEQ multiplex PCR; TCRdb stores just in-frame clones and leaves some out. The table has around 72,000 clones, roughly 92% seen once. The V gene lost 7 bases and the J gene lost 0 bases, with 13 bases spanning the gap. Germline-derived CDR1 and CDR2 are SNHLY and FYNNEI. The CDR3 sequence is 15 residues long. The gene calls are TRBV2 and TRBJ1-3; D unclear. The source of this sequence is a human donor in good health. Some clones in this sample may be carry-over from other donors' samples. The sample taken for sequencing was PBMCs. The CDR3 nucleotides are TGTGCCAGCACGGATCGGGGAGACTCTGGAAACACCATATATTTT. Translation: CASTDRGDSGNTIYF.